This entry lists 24 T cell receptor beta chains sequenced from one sample in a study of control samples from healthy donors and cancer patients. Generated by immunoSEQ multiplex PCR, the TCRdb table keeps only in-frame clones and is missing some. This table has approximately 170,000 clones, 93% appearing once. Sequencing input: blood. Receptor source: a woman aged 55-69 years in good health.

This chain's CDR3 is CASRSALSSTDGYTF. As DNA, the CDR3 is TGTGCCAGCAGATCAGCTTTATCCTCCACCGACGGCTACACCTTC. J is TRBJ1-2 and V is TRBV5-4; no firm D call. Germline CDR1 reads SGHNT; CDR2 reads YYREEE (reference sequence). The germline V and J ends were trimmed by 5 bases and 8 bases, with 22 bases remaining between them. The CDR3 contains 15 residues.

The chain carries TRBV27 and TRBJ1-5; weak D call: TRBD1 (5 bases). The CDR3 is made up of 14 amino acids. CDR1 and CDR2 from the germline V gene are MNHEY and SMNVEV (reference sequence). V lost 6 bases to trimming and J lost 4 bases, with 13 bases between them. The CDR3 loop is CASSPDRGNQPQHF. The CDR3 region has the DNA TGTGCCAGCAGCCCGGATAGGGGAAATCAGCCCCAGCATTTT.

This chain uses TRBV2 with TRBJ1-6, with a tentative D call TRBD1 (5 bases). The ends were cut back, 5 bases at V and 2 bases at J, with 7 bases in the middle. The length of the CDR3 is 14 residues. Germline lookup yields CDR1 SNHLY and CDR2 FYNNEI. The DNA of the CDR3 is TGTGCCAGCAGTTTGACAGCCTATAATTCACCCCTCCACTTT. The encoded protein is CASSLTAYNSPLHF.

The chain recombines TRBV6-5 with TRBJ1-1; D may be TRBD1 (6 bases). Per the germline V gene, CDR1 is MNHEY and CDR2 is SVGAGI. The CDR3 totals 14 residues. V lost 2 bases to trimming and J lost 6 bases, with 13 bases between them. The CDR3 is CASSYTYRAPEAFF. The CDR3 region has the DNA TGTGCCAGCAGTTACACATACAGGGCCCCTGAAGCTTTCTTT.

The V call is TRBV7-9, the J call TRBJ1-5; D is unclear. Trimming removed 1 base at V and 1 base at J, with 5 bases between. CDR1 and CDR2 from the germline V gene are SEHNR and FQNEAQ (reference sequence). The CDR3 totals 14 residues. CDR3 region: CASSLGASNQPQHF. CDR3 DNA: TGTGCCAGCAGCTTAGGAGCAAGCAATCAGCCCCAGCATTTT.

The gene calls are TRBV3-1 (or the pseudogene TRBV3-2) and TRBJ1-3, with a weak D call TRBD1 (5 bases). V shed 1 base and J shed 0 bases, with 10 bases lying between them. The germline CDR1 and CDR2 sequences are LGHDT and YNNKEL (reference sequence). The CDR3 has 16 residues. The CDR3 nucleotides are TGTGCCAGCAGCCAAGTTGGGGGGTACTCTGGAAACACCATATATTTT. This translates into CASSQVGGYSGNTIYF.

This chain joins TRBV6-2 or TRBV6-3 and TRBJ2-2, with TRBD1 identical over 9 bases. V shed 5 bases and J 6 bases; nucleotides not matched to a gene: 7. The CDR3 is 15 amino acids. Per the germline V gene, CDR1 is MNHEY and CDR2 is SVGEGT. The CDR3 here is CASSGRDRAPGELFF. In DNA, the CDR3 is TGTGCCAGCAGTGGCCGGGACAGGGCCCCCGGGGAGCTGTTTTTT.

This chain connects TRBV7-2 to TRBJ1-2; D uncertain. Trimming took 2 bases from V and 4 from J, leaving 11 bases between them. Germline V CDR1 and CDR2: SGHTA, FQGNSA. This CDR3 region has 14 residues. CDR3 DNA sequence: TGTGCCAGCAGCTTATTCCGGGCGGCCTATGGCTACACCTTC. Its translation is CASSLFRAAYGYTF.

CDR3 sequence (DNA): TGCGCCAGCAGCTCTAACAGGGTAGGGGACACTGAAGCTTTCTTT. Residues: CASSSNRVGDTEAFF. The gene calls are TRBV5-1 and TRBJ1-1; TRBD1 is a possible D gene (6 bases). Germline lookup yields CDR1 SGHRS and CDR2 YFSETQ. Trimming cost V 3 bases and J 3 bases, with 15 bases left between them. CDR3 length: 15 residues. The variable domain in full, completed from reference TRBV5-1 and TRBJ1-1, reads KAGVTQTPRYLIKTRGQQVTLSCSPISGHRSVSWYQQTPGQGLQFLFEYFSETQRNKGNFPGRFSGRQFSNSRSEMNVSTLELGDSALYLCASSSNRVGDTEAFFGQGTRLTVV.

CDR3 region: CASSPRPVGPKDPGSYEQYF. Written as DNA, the CDR3 is TGTGCCAGCAGCCCACGACCCGTCGGCCCTAAGGACCCTGGGTCTTACGAGCAGTACTTC. The rearrangement uses TRBV3-1 (or the pseudogene TRBV3-2) and TRBJ2-7; D unclear. Germline V gene data show CDR1 as LGHDT and CDR2 as YNNKEL (reference sequence). The CDR3 is made up of 20 amino acids. Trimming removed 4 bases from V and 4 bases from J, with 32 bases in between.

This sequence joins TRBV4-3 and TRBJ1-6, with D possibly being TRBD1 (5 bases). Trimming left V 0 bases short and J 0 bases short, with 9 bases between. Germline CDR1 and CDR2: LGHNA and YSLEER. The CDR3 extends over 17 amino acids. CDR3 protein: CASSQDPGSSYNSPLHF. Here the CDR3 DNA reads TGCGCCAGCAGCCAAGATCCAGGGAGCTCCTATAATTCACCCCTCCACTTT.

The chain joins TRBV4-2 to TRBJ2-5, with 15 bases fitting TRBD2. Germline loops: CDR1 LGHNA, CDR2 YNFKEQ. The CDR3 length is 18 residues. Trimming at V came to 3 bases and at J to 2 bases, leaving 7 bases not matched to a gene. The chain's CDR3 is CASSHGGLAGGGQETQYF. The CDR3 DNA reads as TGTGCCAGCAGCCACGGGGGACTAGCGGGGGGAGGACAAGAGACCCAGTACTTC.

The chain joins TRBV19 to TRBJ1-1; 9 bases fit TRBD1. This CDR3 has 15 amino acids. Per germline, CDR1 LNHDA and CDR2 SQIVND (reference sequence). V lost 5 bases to trimming and J lost 4 bases; unmatched junction nucleotides: 8. CDR3 bases: TGTGCCAGTAGTCTCTCGGGACAGGGCGGCACTGAAGCTTTCTTT. Residues: CASSLSGQGGTEAFF.

The chain links TRBV9 to TRBJ2-5, with 9 bases fitting TRBD1. Germline V gene sequence: CDR1 SGDLS, CDR2 YYNGEE. The CDR3 is made up of 15 amino acids. J was trimmed by 2 bases and V by 7 bases; bases with no gene match: 9. The CDR3 DNA sequence: TGTGCCAGCGGACAGGGGCCCTCCACGCAAGAGACCCAGTACTTC. Translation gives CASGQGPSTQETQYF.

This clone came up once. This chain uses TRBV7-2 with TRBJ2-7; 8 nucleotides match TRBD1. Germline assignment: CDR1 SGHTA and CDR2 FQGNSA. V lost 1 base and J lost 2; bases outside the gene matches: 4. This CDR3 region has 15 residues. DNA of the CDR3: TGTGCCAGCAGCTTAGGAGGGACAGGCGCCTACGAGCAGTACTTC. Translating it yields CASSLGGTGAYEQYF.

The genes are TRBV6-2 or TRBV6-3 and TRBJ1-6; possible D gene TRBD1, 6 bases. Trimming shortened V by 0 bases and J by 4 bases, and 10 bases separated the two germline ends. This CDR3 spans 16 amino acids. CDR1 is MNHEY and CDR2 is SVGEGT in the germline V gene. DNA of the CDR3: TGTGCCAGCAGTTACTCAAGGGACACTTATAATTCACCCCTCCACTTT. Its translation is CASSYSRDTYNSPLHF.

This sequence joins TRBV5-1 and TRBJ1-4, with D tentatively TRBD1 (5 bases). CDR1 is SGHRS and CDR2 is YFSETQ in the germline V gene. The length of the CDR3 is 15 residues. Trimming took off 1 base at V and 6 bases at J, with 13 bases between the two ends. CDR3: CASSLSQGAYEKLFF. The DNA of the CDR3 is TGCGCCAGCAGCTTGTCCCAAGGGGCGTATGAAAAACTGTTTTTT. Using reference TRBV5-1 and TRBJ1-4 for the parts outside the CDR3, the full variable domain is KAGVTQTPRYLIKTRGQQVTLSCSPISGHRSVSWYQQTPGQGLQFLFEYFSETQRNKGNFPGRFSGRQFSNSRSEMNVSTLELGDSALYLCASSLSQGAYEKLFFGSGTQLSVL.

This rearrangement joins TRBV11-2 to TRBJ1-2; 12 bases map to TRBD1. The CDR3 runs to 18 residues. Germline assignment: CDR1 SGHAT and CDR2 FQNNGV. The V and J ends lost 4 bases and 1 base, in that order; junction bases with no gene match: 10. CDR3 DNA sequence: TGTGCCAGCAGCTCCCGACTGGGGACAGGGGGCTTTAACTATGGCTACACCTTC. It encodes CASSSRLGTGGFNYGYTF.

V is TRBV12-5 and J is TRBJ1-3, with D unresolved. Trimming removed 7 bases at V and 2 bases at J, with 12 bases between. The germline CDR1 and CDR2 sequences are LGHNT and FRNRAP. CDR3 length equals 14 residues. The CDR3 DNA reads TGTGCTAGTGCCCAAGCGCCACCTGGAAACACCATATATTTT. Amino acid sequence: CASAQAPPGNTIYF.

This clone showed up just a few times. The chain has TRBV6-2 or TRBV6-3 and TRBJ2-7; TRBD1 matches at 7 bases. V lost 2 bases to trimming and J lost 0 bases; unmatched junction nucleotides: 4. CDR3 size: 15 residues. Germline assignment: CDR1 MNHEY and CDR2 SVGEGT. The CDR3 protein is CASSYTGESSYEQYF. The CDR3, as DNA: TGTGCCAGCAGTTACACAGGGGAGAGCTCCTACGAGCAGTACTTC.

The J gene is TRBJ1-3, the V gene TRBV3-1 (or the pseudogene TRBV3-2); no firm D call. Germline CDR1 and CDR2: LGHDT and YNNKEL (reference sequence). Trimming cost V 3 bases and J 2 bases, with 8 bases left between them. The CDR3 spans 14 residues. This CDR3 is CASSHLETGNTIYF. In nucleotides, the CDR3 is TGTGCCAGCAGCCATTTAGAAACTGGAAACACCATATATTTT.

This clone was counted a single time. The J gene is TRBJ2-7, the V gene TRBV2; D remains ambiguous. Trimming took 7 bases from V and 0 from J, leaving 7 bases between them. The V gene's germline CDR1 is SNHLY and CDR2 FYNNEI. CDR3 size: 12 residues. The CDR3 is CASIGFSYEQYF. The CDR3 DNA is TGTGCCAGCATTGGGTTCTCCTACGAGCAGTACTTC.

V gene TRBV5-4 combines with J gene TRBJ1-4; tentatively, D is TRBD1 (5 bases). The ends were cut back, 4 bases at V and 3 bases at J, with 10 bases in the middle. CDR1 SGHNT and CDR2 YYREEE come from the germline V gene (reference sequence). The CDR3 covers 14 residues. The chain's CDR3 is CASSPGGANEKLFF. CDR3 in DNA: TGTGCCAGCAGCCCGGGAGGGGCTAATGAAAAACTGTTTTTT.

Here the CDR3 DNA reads TGTGCCAGCAGCTCCCCAGGACAGGGGGCCCGCTCTGGGGCCAACGTCCTGACTTTC. Protein: CASSSPGQGARSGANVLTF. V gene TRBV6-6 combines with J gene TRBJ2-6; 11 positions agree with TRBD1. From germline, CDR1 is MNHNY and CDR2 SVGAGI (reference sequence). The CDR3 is 19 amino acids. The ends lost 6 bases at V and 0 bases at J; junction bases unmatched: 10.